A single sample is the source of the 25 T cell receptor beta chains below, sequenced in a study of T cells in Graves' hyperthyroidism and ophthalmopathy (dated by TCRdb to the late 2010s). The library was prepared using multiplex PCR. These reads were obtained on an Illumina HiSeq 2000. The TCR beta CDR3 regions were amplified from RNA transcripts. For the first round of RT-PCR on the TCR CDR3, the HTBI primer set was used together with the Qiagen OneStep RT-PCR kit. TCRdb reworked the public reads: Q25 trimming with fastp, MiXCR clone assembly, productive beta chains retained. Every CDR3 protein is listed once, alongside the most common genes and DNA of its rows. For this sample there are 150,000 or so distinct CDR3 sequences; roughly 23% appear just once. The ten largest clones take up roughly 73% of the sample. Specimen: blood. Receptor source: a woman aged 50 to 60 with Graves' hyperthyroidism that later progressed to Graves' ophthalmopathy.

At least ten counts were recorded for this clonotype. The rearrangement joins TRBV7-3 to TRBJ1-1, with D possibly matching TRBD1 (6 bases). This CDR3 is 13 amino acids long. With 4 bases removed from V and 6 bases from J, the gap between germline ends came to 12 bases. In germline, CDR1 is SGHTA, CDR2 FQGTGA. The CDR3 sequence is CASSSQEGAEAFF. CDR3 bases: TGTGCCAGCAGCTCCCAGGAGGGGGCTGAAGCTTTCTTT. Based on the CDR3 plus reference TRBV7-3 and TRBJ1-1, the full variable domain is GAGVSQTPSNKVTEKGKYVELRCDPISGHTALYWYRQSLGQGPEFLIYFQGTGAADDSGLPNDRFFAVRPEGSVSTLKIQRTERGDSAVYLCASSSQEGAEAFFGQGTRLTVV.

The chain is built from TRBV20-1 and TRBJ2-1; D may be TRBD2 (6 bases). This CDR3 spans 13 amino acids. The V gene's germline CDR1 is DFQATT and CDR2 SNEGSKA (reference sequence). Between the trimmed V and J ends, which lost 6 bases and 5 bases, there was a span of 14 bases. The DNA for the CDR3 is TGCAGTGCAACCCGGGACTCGAACAATGAGCAGTTCTTC. This translates into CSATRDSNNEQFF.

This clonotype was observed a few times. The chain has TRBV20-1 and TRBJ1-3, with 7 nucleotides matching TRBD1. Losses at the gene ends were 6 bases for V and 5 bases for J; bases not matched to a gene: 7. The length of the CDR3 is 13 residues. The germline gives CDR1 DFQATT, CDR2 SNEGSKA (reference sequence). The CDR3 coding sequence is TGCAGTGCCCCAACAGGGGTTAGAAACACCATATATTTT. This gives the protein CSAPTGVRNTIYF.

The V call is TRBV6-1, the J call TRBJ1-2, with 7 bases fitting TRBD1. The CDR3 length is 14 residues. The V segment lost 6 bases and the J segment 3 bases; nucleotides outside the gene matches: 7. The germline gives CDR1 MNHNS, CDR2 SASEGT. This CDR3 is CASRGTGVDYGYTF. The DNA of the CDR3 is TGTGCCAGCAGGGGTACAGGGGTAGACTATGGCTACACCTTC.

This clonotype was picked up a small number of times. The chain joins TRBV24-1 to TRBJ1-4, with TRBD1 matching 8 bases. The CDR3 extends over 15 amino acids. Germline values: CDR1 KGHDR, CDR2 SFDVKD. The ends lost 4 bases at V and 7 bases at J; junction bases unmatched: 7. CDR3 coding DNA: TGTGCCACCAGTGACCCGGGACAGGTTCCTGAAAAACTGTTTTTT. Its protein is CATSDPGQVPEKLFF.

There are many counts of this clonotype. V and J are TRBV6-1 and TRBJ2-5, with 13 bases lining up with TRBD2. This CDR3 has 16 amino acids. The ends lost 5 bases at V and 4 bases at J; junction bases unmatched: 7. Germline V gene sequence: CDR1 MNHNS, CDR2 SASEGT. The CDR3: CASSPRRTSGRETQYF. CDR3 bases: TGTGCCAGCAGTCCCCGCAGGACTAGCGGGAGAGAGACCCAGTACTTC.

This clonotype was seen ten or more times. The V call is TRBV19, the J call TRBJ1-5, with TRBD1 identical over 9 bases. The J segment lost 7 bases and the V segment lost 3 bases, leaving 19 bases of the junction unmatched. Germline CDR1 and CDR2: LNHDA and SQIVND (reference sequence). The CDR3 is 19 amino acids. The CDR3 sequence: CASSIRRQGGSFLGQPQHF. The CDR3 DNA follows: TGTGCCAGTAGTATTCGGAGACAGGGGGGTTCCTTCCTGGGGCAGCCCCAGCATTTT.

The sample holds many counts of this clonotype. CDR3 coding DNA: TGTGCCAGCAGCTTACTTAGGGGGCGTCCCTACAATGAGCAGTTCTTC. It codes for CASSLLRGRPYNEQFF. The chain has TRBV11-2 and TRBJ2-1; 7 bases line up with TRBD1. The CDR3 is made up of 16 amino acids. Germline loops: CDR1 SGHAT, CDR2 FQNNGV. Trimming removed 2 bases from V and 2 bases from J; junction bases left unmatched: 6.

The table lists this clonotype with many counts. This chain connects TRBV30 to TRBJ2-3, with D perhaps TRBD2 (5 bases). V lost 2 bases and J 0 bases, leaving 12 bases between the germline ends. Germline V gene sequence: CDR1 GTSNPN, CDR2 SVGIG (reference sequence). The CDR3 sequence is 15 residues long. The CDR3 loop is CAWSPRRGSTDTQYF. Here the CDR3 DNA reads TGTGCCTGGAGTCCAAGACGGGGAAGCACAGATACGCAGTATTTT.

This clonotype was detected only a few times. The chain combines TRBV12-3 or TRBV12-4 with TRBJ2-4, with D perhaps matching TRBD2 (6 bases). The ends were cut back, 6 bases at V and 0 bases at J, with 12 bases in the middle. CDR3 length equals 15 residues. CDR3 DNA: TGTGCCAGCAGCGTGGCGGGGCTAGCCAAAAACATTCAGTACTTC. The encoded protein is CASSVAGLAKNIQYF.

In its sample, this clonotype was seen many times. The genes are TRBV13 and TRBJ2-2, with 9 bases identical to TRBD2. The length of the CDR3 is 14 residues. Looked up from germline, CDR1 is PRHDT and CDR2 is FYEKMQ (reference sequence). V lost 5 bases and J lost 7; bases outside the gene matches: 5. The CDR3 loop reads CASSELAGNGELFF. CDR3 bases: TGTGCCAGCAGCGAACTAGCGGGTAACGGGGAGCTGTTTTTT.

This clonotype was counted a few times. The chain carries TRBV10-3 and TRBJ2-7, with a weak D call TRBD2 (6 bases). Germline lookup yields CDR1 ENHRY and CDR2 SYGVKD. The CDR3 contains 13 residues. The germline V and J ends were trimmed by 8 bases and 9 bases, with 20 bases remaining between them. CDR3 protein: CAIGNLPEGGQYF. In DNA form, the CDR3 reads TGTGCCATCGGGAACCTCCCGGAGGGAGGGCAGTACTTC.

This clonotype was detected many times. V is TRBV7-8 and J is TRBJ2-1; TRBD1 agrees at 7 bases. The CDR3 length is 15 residues. Germline CDR1 SGHVS, CDR2 FQNEAQ. The J segment lost 10 bases and the V segment lost 1 base, leaving 10 bases of the junction unmatched. In DNA, the CDR3 is TGTGCCAGCAGCTTAGATCCGGGACAGATTTGGGAGCAGTTCTTC. This codes for CASSLDPGQIWEQFF.

Only a few counts were recorded for this clonotype. The rearrangement uses TRBV6-1 and TRBJ2-1; TRBD1 aligns across 8 bases. V was pared by 5 bases and J by 6 bases, with 6 bases of the junction left unmatched. CDR3 length: 14 amino acids. Germline CDR1 is MNHNS and CDR2 is SASEGT. The CDR3 DNA is TGTGCCAGCAGTCGACAGGGGTCCGGCAATGAGCAGTTCTTC. Amino acids: CASSRQGSGNEQFF.

The chain employs TRBV2 and TRBJ2-3, with 12 bases aligning to TRBD2. Germline V gives CDR1 SNHLY, CDR2 FYNNEI. V was pared by 5 bases and J by 2 bases, with 2 bases of the junction left unmatched. The CDR3 is made up of 15 amino acids. CDR3 bases: TGTGCCAGCAGTCGACTAGCGGGAGACACAGATACGCAGTATTTT. This sequence encodes CASSRLAGDTDTQYF.

This clonotype has only a few counts. The chain combines TRBV5-1 with TRBJ2-7; no reliable D call. This CDR3 spans 15 amino acids. Trimming cost V 0 bases and J 1 base, with 11 bases left between them. Per germline, CDR1 SGHRS and CDR2 YFSETQ. CDR3 bases: TGCGCCAGCAGCTTGGAGGCTTCCTTATCCTACGAGCAGTACTTC. Translation gives CASSLEASLSYEQYF.

Note on this clonotype: A read error may explain this, as a much larger clone is one base away. V and J are TRBV2 and TRBJ1-5; TRBD1 matches at 7 bases. This CDR3 is 15 amino acids long. J gave up 3 bases and V 8 bases, and 10 bases lay outside the gene matches. The V gene's germline CDR1 is SNHLY and CDR2 FYNNEI. CDR3 DNA: TGTGCCAGCCGGAGGATAGGGGGCGTCAATCAGCCCCAGCATTTT. Its translation is CASRRIGGVNQPQHF.

There are a few counts of this clonotype. DNA for the CDR3: TGCAGTGCCACGACAGGGGGCTGGTCTGGCTACACCTTC. Its translation is CSATTGGWSGYTF. V is TRBV20-1 and J is TRBJ1-2, with 10 bases lining up with TRBD1. CDR1 DFQATT and CDR2 SNEGSKA come from the germline V gene (reference sequence). V lost 6 bases, J lost 7 bases, and 8 bases stayed unmatched. The CDR3 runs to 13 residues.

At least ten counts were recorded for this clonotype. The chain recombines TRBV19 with TRBJ2-7; possible D gene TRBD2, 6 bases. Germline CDR1 is LNHDA and CDR2 is SQIVND (reference sequence). V was clipped by 3 bases and J by 5 bases, with 14 bases between them. The CDR3 spans 14 residues. CDR3 in amino acids: CASSIRGGGDEQYF. The CDR3 DNA is TGTGCCAGTAGTATTCGCGGAGGCGGGGACGAGCAGTACTTC.

The V gene is TRBV19, the J gene TRBJ1-5; unclear D gene. V was pared by 5 bases and J by 6 bases, with 14 bases between. CDR1 and CDR2 from the germline V gene are LNHDA and SQIVND (reference sequence). This CDR3 contains 14 residues. For the CDR3, the DNA is TGTGCCAGTAGTGCTCCCGGGAGTGCTCAGCCCCAGCATTTT. Protein sequence: CASSAPGSAQPQHF.

In this sample, this clonotype turned up many times. The chain has TRBV18 and TRBJ1-6, with a possible D match to TRBD1 (5 bases). The CDR3 runs 14 residues. The V gene's germline CDR1 is KGHSH and CDR2 LQKENI. V was shortened by 6 bases and J by 8 bases, with 14 bases between the two germline ends. CDR3 coding DNA: TGTGCCAGCTCCCGATGGGACGGAGATTCACCCCTCCACTTT. Its protein is CASSRWDGDSPLHF.

The V call is TRBV7-9, the J call TRBJ1-6; 7 bases are a match to TRBD1. The CDR3 has 14 residues. J gave up 11 bases and V 4 bases, and 8 bases lay outside the gene matches. The V gene's germline CDR1 is SEHNR and CDR2 FQNEAQ (reference sequence). The DNA for the CDR3 is TGTGCCAGCAGCTCAACGGGACAGAATCCACCCCTCCACTTT. This gives the protein CASSSTGQNPPLHF.

This clonotype was seen ten or more times. The chain links TRBV5-1 to TRBJ2-3, with D perhaps being TRBD1 or TRBD2 (5 bases each). V shed 6 bases and J shed 3 bases, with 11 bases lying between them. CDR3 length: 13 residues. Germline loops: CDR1 SGHRS, CDR2 YFSETQ. CDR3 in amino acids: CASTRDQTDTQYF. CDR3 in DNA: TGCGCCAGCACCCGGGACCAGACAGATACGCAGTATTTT. Full variable domain (outside the CDR3, taken from reference TRBV5-1 and TRBJ2-3): KAGVTQTPRYLIKTRGQQVTLSCSPISGHRSVSWYQQTPGQGLQFLFEYFSETQRNKGNFPGRFSGRQFSNSRSEMNVSTLELGDSALYLCASTRDQTDTQYFGPGTRLTVL.

The J gene is TRBJ2-1, the V gene TRBV20-1, with D possibly called TRBD1 or TRBD2 (5 bases each). The CDR3 is made up of 13 amino acids. From germline, CDR1 is DFQATT and CDR2 SNEGSKA (reference sequence). CDR3 DNA sequence: TGCAGCCAGAGGGGTCGCTCCTACAATGAGCAGTTCTTC. Protein sequence: CSQRGRSYNEQFF.

This clonotype was counted many times. This chain joins TRBV5-1 and TRBJ2-1; 9 bases match TRBD2. With V trimmed by 4 bases and J by 5 bases, 10 bases remained unmatched. CDR3 length: 16 residues. Germline V CDR1 and CDR2: SGHRS, YFSETQ. The CDR3 DNA sequence: TGCGCCAGCAGCCGTGAGAAGACTAGCGGTAACAATGAGCAGTTCTTC. Residues: CASSREKTSGNNEQFF.